The table lists the clone carrying this TCR beta chain with a few counts. Those enrolled in Seattle joined during active infection and were followed longitudinally afterward. V lost 6 bases to trimming and J lost 4 bases; unmatched junction nucleotides: 5. Germline lookup yields CDR1 MNHEY and CDR2 SVGAGI. This CDR3 contains 14 residues. This specimen comes from a study of blood T cell repertoires in COVID-19. At the level of the study: Samples representing acute and convalescent COVID-19 were sourced from the United States, Italy and Spain. T cells, B-cell-depleted T cells, or PBMCs provided the cDNA or gDNA that served as material.

Source study methods: It was from reference gene primer amplification that nucleated cell counts were estimated. TCRdb keeps only in-frame clones here, not all; method: immunoSEQ multiplex PCR. D and trimming come from the DNA, and the V and J calls and clone size come from that table. The sample shows under 95,000 clones, roughly 85% of them seen only once. V and J are TRBV6-5 and TRBJ1-5; TRBD1 aligns across 8 bases. This clonotype originated in a man in his fifties with COVID-19, enrolled during active disease. The sample was peripheral blood. CDR3 nucleotides: TGTGCCAGCAGGGGGACAGGAGAGAATCAGCCCCAGCATTTT. Residues: CASRGTGENQPQHF.